These 20 T cell receptor beta chains came from one sample sequenced in a study of radiotherapy plus CTLA-4 blockade in lung cancer. Sequencing was performed with immunoSEQ multiplex PCR; in TCRdb, only in-frame clones are kept and a portion is missing. The sample lists tens of thousands of clones; 55% to 75% were seen once. The sample in question was peripheral blood, obtained from a patient treated with radiotherapy plus ipilimumab. The receptors shown here come from a human donor with non-small cell lung cancer who had stable disease on radiotherapy plus ipilimumab.

J is TRBJ1-2 and V is TRBV7-9; the match to TRBD1 covers 7 bases. This CDR3 has 14 amino acids. Germline CDR1 reads SEHNR; CDR2 reads FQNEAQ (reference sequence). V was clipped by 2 bases and J by 6 bases; unmatched bases: 6. The CDR3 sequence is CASSLITRGDGYTF. CDR3 nucleotide sequence: TGTGCCAGCAGCTTAATAACCAGGGGGGATGGCTACACCTTC.

The chain joins TRBV7-9 to TRBJ2-6, with D maybe TRBD1 (6 bases). The CDR3 runs to 17 residues. V was clipped by 5 bases and J by 5 bases, with 19 bases between them. Germline V gives CDR1 SEHNR, CDR2 FQNEAQ (reference sequence). DNA for the CDR3: TGTGCCAGCAGCCCGGGACACGGGACGATTAGGGCCAACGTCCTGACTTTC. It yields the protein CASSPGHGTIRANVLTF.

With respect to this clone: Other DNA sequences within the sample encode an identical CDR3. The CDR3 region has the DNA TGTGCCAGCAGTTACGCGGGACAGAATAATTCACCCCTCCACTTT. Its translation: CASSYAGQNNSPLHF. The V call is TRBV6-6, the J call TRBJ1-6, with 7 bases matching TRBD1. In germline, CDR1 is MNHNY, CDR2 SVGAGI (reference sequence). V dropped 2 bases and J dropped 5; count of bases not matched to a gene: 3. CDR3 length: 15 amino acids.

This clone has at least ten counts. J is TRBJ2-1 and V is TRBV29-1; D unclear. The CDR3 consists of 14 residues. Germline values: CDR1 SQVTM, CDR2 ANQGSEA. Trimming left V 7 bases short and J 0 bases short, with 13 bases between. The CDR3 sequence is CSAQRVSSYNEQFF. The CDR3 DNA follows: TGCAGCGCCCAAAGAGTTAGCTCCTACAATGAGCAGTTCTTC.

The chain has TRBV5-4 and TRBJ1-2; 11 positions match TRBD1. Germline-derived CDR1 and CDR2 are SGHNT and YYREEE (reference sequence). Trimming removed 4 bases from V and 5 bases from J; junction bases left unmatched: 7. This CDR3 region has 15 residues. CDR3 residues: CASSPQDRGRYGYTF. The CDR3, as DNA: TGTGCCAGCAGCCCTCAGGACAGGGGGCGGTATGGCTACACCTTC. The complete variable domain, with remaining parts taken from reference TRBV5-4 and TRBJ1-2, reads ETGVTQSPTHLIKTRGQQVTLRCSSQSGHNTVSWYQQALGQGPQFIFQYYREEENGRGNFPPRFSGLQFPNYSSELNVNALELDDSALYLCASSPQDRGRYGYTFGSGTRLTVV.

The J gene is TRBJ1-2, the V gene TRBV14; no clear D. Germline V CDR1 and CDR2: SGHDN, FVKESK. This CDR3 spans 12 amino acids. Trimming pared 4 bases from V and 8 bases from J, leaving 11 bases between. The CDR3 nucleotides read TGTGCCAGCAGCCTCCGGGAAGGAGGCTACACCTTC. Translation gives CASSLREGGYTF.

This clone occurred a few times. The chain links TRBV10-2 to TRBJ1-6; D ambiguous. From germline, CDR1 is WSHSY and CDR2 SAAADI. The germline V and J ends were trimmed by 6 bases and 6 bases, with 15 bases remaining between them. This CDR3 spans 15 amino acids. The CDR3 loop is CASREGTGFNSPLHF. In nucleotides, the CDR3 is TGCGCCAGCAGGGAGGGAACGGGTTTTAATTCACCCCTCCACTTT.

The rearrangement joins TRBV11-2 to TRBJ2-7, with TRBD2 as a possible D gene (5 bases). Germline V gives CDR1 SGHAT, CDR2 FQNNGV. V was clipped by 0 bases and J by 3 bases, with 15 bases between them. This CDR3 region has 16 residues. As DNA, the CDR3 is TGTGCCAGCAGCTTAGATCATTACCGACGGGACTACGAGCAGTACTTC. Translating gives CASSLDHYRRDYEQYF.

This chain joins TRBV6-5 and TRBJ2-5; 7 bases are a match to TRBD1. CDR1 MNHEY and CDR2 SVGAGI come from the germline V gene. The CDR3 sequence is 16 residues long. J lost 2 bases, V lost 4 bases, and 10 bases had no gene match. As DNA, the CDR3 is TGTGCCAGCAGTTTCAAGACAGGGACGGGGCAAGAGACCCAGTACTTC. It translates to CASSFKTGTGQETQYF.

In nucleotides, the CDR3 is TGTGCCAGCAGCTTAGGAGGACAGGGTAGGAGAGAGACCCAGTACTTC. Its protein product is CASSLGGQGRRETQYF. The chain employs TRBV7-7 and TRBJ2-5; 8 bases fit TRBD1. Germline V gene lookup returns CDR1 SSHAT and CDR2 FNYEAQ (reference sequence). After removal of 1 base from V and 4 bases from J, the junction contained 8 bases not matched to a gene. The CDR3 covers 16 residues. Full variable domain (missing parts from reference TRBV7-7 and TRBJ2-5): GAGVSQSPRYKVTKRGQDVTLRCDPISSHATLYWYQQALGQGPEFLTYFNYEAQPDKSGLPSDRFSAERPEGSISTLTIQRTEQRDSAMYRCASSLGGQGRRETQYFGPGTRLLVL.

The sample holds a few counts of this clone. This sequence joins TRBV5-1 and TRBJ1-4, with D perhaps TRBD1 (6 bases). V lost 3 bases to trimming and J lost 8 bases, with 17 bases between them. The CDR3 contains 15 residues. CDR1 and CDR2 (germline): SGHRS, YFSETQ. CDR3 in DNA: TGCGCCAGCAGCTCCGAGGGGGGGTCGGGCGAAAAACTGTTTTTT. Translating it yields CASSSEGGSGEKLFF.

The chain links TRBV6-1 to TRBJ1-2; no clear D gene. Germline V lookup: CDR1 MNHNS, CDR2 SASEGT. The V end lost 6 bases, the J end lost 5 bases, and 19 bases lay between the germline ends. The length of the CDR3 is 15 residues. CDR3 DNA: TGTGCCAGCAGGACTGCCAAACCGAAGCTGTATGGCTACACCTTC. Encoded protein: CASRTAKPKLYGYTF.

The genes are TRBV12-5 and TRBJ1-4; 9 bases agree with TRBD1. The J segment lost 7 bases and the V segment lost 6 bases, leaving 9 bases of the junction unmatched. CDR3 length equals 15 residues. CDR1 is LGHNT and CDR2 is FRNRAP in the germline V gene. DNA of the CDR3: TGTGCTAGTGGCCGACTCGACAGGGGGGGTGAAAAACTGTTTTTT. This translates into CASGRLDRGGEKLFF.

The V call is TRBV7-2, the J call TRBJ2-5; TRBD1 might be the D (7 bases). This CDR3 region has 14 residues. CDR1 and CDR2 (germline): SGHTA, FQGNSA. V dropped 5 bases and J dropped 2 bases, with 12 bases sitting between them. The CDR3 sequence: CASSPGDRQETQYF. CDR3 DNA: TGTGCCAGCAGCCCGGGGGACAGACAAGAGACCCAGTACTTC.

V gene TRBV27 combines with J gene TRBJ1-1; TRBD1 agrees at 7 bases. The germline V gene has CDR1 MNHEY and CDR2 SMNVEV (reference sequence). The CDR3 extends over 19 amino acids. The V and J ends lost 2 bases and 6 bases, in that order; junction bases with no gene match: 21. CDR3 DNA: TGTGCCAGCAGTTTACGGGGACCCGGGACAGAAAACTTCTACCCTGAAGCTTTCTTT. It is translated as CASSLRGPGTENFYPEAFF.

This sequence joins TRBV27 and TRBJ2-6; D ambiguous. CDR3 length: 15 residues. Germline CDR1 and CDR2: MNHEY and SMNVEV (reference sequence). The V end was cut by 3 bases, the J end by 0 bases, with 6 bases between. This CDR3 is CASSFLSSGANVLTF. The CDR3 region has the DNA TGTGCCAGCAGTTTTCTGAGCTCTGGGGCCAACGTCCTGACTTTC. Looking up the rest from reference TRBV27 and TRBJ2-6 gives the full variable domain: EAQVTQNPRYLITVTGKKLTVTCSQNMNHEYMSWYRQDPGLGLRQIYYSMNVEVTDKGDVPEGYKVSRKEKRNFPLILESPSPNQTSLYFCASSFLSSGANVLTFGAGSRLTVL.

This clone showed up just a few times. CDR3: CASSQPEATYNEQFF. Here the CDR3 DNA reads TGCGCCAGCAGCCAACCCGAAGCTACTTACAATGAGCAGTTCTTC. V and J are TRBV5-1 and TRBJ2-1; D unclear. Germline V gives CDR1 SGHRS, CDR2 YFSETQ. V was pared by 4 bases and J by 4 bases, with 15 bases between. The CDR3 is made up of 15 amino acids.

The genes are TRBV29-1 and TRBJ2-1; D is possibly TRBD2 (6 bases). There are 12 residues in the CDR3. Trimming left V 7 bases short and J 8 bases short, with 15 bases between. The germline V gene has CDR1 SQVTM and CDR2 ANQGSEA. CDR3 sequence: CSGLGGVDEQFF. CDR3 in DNA: TGCAGCGGGCTAGGAGGGGTGGATGAGCAGTTCTTC.

This clone was recorded only once. The gene calls are TRBV6-4 and TRBJ2-2; perhaps TRBD1 as D (6 bases). Germline lookup yields CDR1 MRHNA and CDR2 SNTAGT. V was pared by 5 bases and J by 5 bases, with 15 bases between. This CDR3 comprises 15 residues. The DNA of the CDR3 is TGTGCCAGCAGTCGGCGGCAGGGGAATACCGGGGAGCTGTTTTTT. It is translated as CASSRRQGNTGELFF.

The chain carries TRBV11-3 and TRBJ1-1, with 7 bases that match TRBD1. V was clipped by 4 bases and J by 7 bases; unmatched bases: 9. Germline lookup yields CDR1 SGHNT and CDR2 YENEEA. CDR3 length equals 14 residues. The CDR3 DNA sequence: TGTGCCAGCAGCTCGCAGGGGGTAAATGGTGAAGCTTTCTTT. Translating it yields CASSSQGVNGEAFF.